In its sample, the clone carrying this TCR beta chain was seen once. The antigen is unknown. The sample belongs to a study of CD4+ T cells in melanoma. Only in-frame clones appear in the TCRdb table, and some are missing; sequencing was by immunoSEQ multiplex PCR. Of about 140,000 clones in the sample, 85% to 95% were seen once. Study conclusions and caveats: A reported correlation linked neoantigen-specific CD4+ T cells to CD8+, macrophage and B cell function. In melanoma, neoantigen-specific CD4+ T cells reportedly differed in differentiation state.

The germline V gene encodes CDR1 MGHDK and CDR2 SYGVNS. V lost 3 bases to trimming and J lost 4 bases; unmatched junction nucleotides: 4. This CDR3 contains 15 residues. The rearrangement joins TRBV25-1 to TRBJ2-1, with 9 bases fitting TRBD1. The origin of this receptor is a human donor with melanoma. The CDR3 sequence is CASSEPDRGYNEQFF. DNA for the CDR3: TGTGCCAGCAGTGAGCCGGACAGGGGTTACAATGAGCAGTTCTTC. The full variable domain, its missing parts supplied by reference TRBV25-1 and TRBJ2-1, is EADIYQTPRYLVIGTGKKITLECSQTMGHDKMYWYQQDPGMELHLIHYSYGVNSTEKGDLSSESTVSRIRTEHFPLTLESARPSHTSQYLCASSEPDRGYNEQFFGPGTRLTVL.